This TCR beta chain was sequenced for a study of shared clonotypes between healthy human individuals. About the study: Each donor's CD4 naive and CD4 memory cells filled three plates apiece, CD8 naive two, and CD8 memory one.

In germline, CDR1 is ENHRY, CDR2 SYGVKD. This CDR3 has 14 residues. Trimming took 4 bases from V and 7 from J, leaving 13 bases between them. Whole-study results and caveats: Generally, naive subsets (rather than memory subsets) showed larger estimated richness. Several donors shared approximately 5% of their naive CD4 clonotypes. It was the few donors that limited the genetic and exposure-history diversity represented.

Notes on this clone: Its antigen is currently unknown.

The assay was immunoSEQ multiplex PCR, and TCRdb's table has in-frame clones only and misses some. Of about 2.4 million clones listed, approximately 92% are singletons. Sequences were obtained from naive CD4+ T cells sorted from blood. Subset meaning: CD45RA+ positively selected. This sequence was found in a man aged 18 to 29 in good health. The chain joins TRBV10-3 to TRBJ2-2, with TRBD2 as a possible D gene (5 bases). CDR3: CAISGGFGSGELFF. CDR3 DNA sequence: TGTGCCATCAGTGGAGGGTTCGGAAGCGGGGAGCTGTTTTTT.